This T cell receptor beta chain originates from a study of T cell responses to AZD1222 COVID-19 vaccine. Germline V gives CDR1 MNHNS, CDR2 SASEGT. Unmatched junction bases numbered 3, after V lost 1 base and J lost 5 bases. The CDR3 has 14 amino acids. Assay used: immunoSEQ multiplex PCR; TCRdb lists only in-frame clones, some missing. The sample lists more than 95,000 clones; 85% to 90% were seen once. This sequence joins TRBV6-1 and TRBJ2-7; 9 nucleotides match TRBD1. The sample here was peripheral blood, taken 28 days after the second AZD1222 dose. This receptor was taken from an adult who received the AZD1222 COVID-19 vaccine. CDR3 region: CASSEGDRVNEQYF. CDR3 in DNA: TGTGCCAGCAGTGAAGGGGACAGGGTGAACGAGCAGTACTTC.